The T cell receptor beta chain described here comes from a study of tumor and adjacent non-tumor tissue in lung cancer. About the study: Samples averaged around 4 million productive TCRbeta reads each. General observations from the study: Top 100 clones took a larger repertoire share in normal lung. Higher tumor TCR diversity was associated with shorter survival.

A remark on this clonotype: The target antigen is unknown.

The template was RNA from unsorted bulk tissue. More than 3 cm separated this lung sample from the edge of the tumor. Chemotherapy-naive patients with new lung cancer underwent thoracic surgery in China, August–November 2014. Three rounds of nested PCR, following a modified ARM-PCR protocol, produced the TCRbeta library. TCRdb analysed the multiplex PCR reads with MiXCR anew, one entry per CDR3 protein. The sample lists tens of thousands of distinct CDR3 sequences; approximately 80% were seen once. The CDR3 consists of 17 residues. Germline-derived CDR1 and CDR2 are MNHNY and SVGAGI (reference sequence). The V and J ends lost 4 bases and 8 bases, in that order; junction bases with no gene match: 14.

This sequence originates from a man aged 60 to 75 with non-small cell lung cancer. The rearrangement links TRBV6-6 to TRBJ2-2; 9 nucleotides match TRBD1. Sequencing was performed on distant non-tumor lung tissue. The CDR3 reads CASSSYPGQGKTGELFF. Here the CDR3 DNA reads TGTGCCAGCAGTTCATATCCGGGACAGGGCAAAACTGGGGAGCTGTTTTTT.